This entry lists 2 T cell receptor beta chains sequenced from one sample in a study of glioma-infiltrating T cells. Using RNA template, CDR3s of TCR alpha and beta were amplified with iRepertoire arm-PCR. TCRdb re-analysed the multiplex PCR reads in MiXCR, keeping a single row per CDR3 protein. The table has approximately 820 distinct CDR3 sequences, about a sixth seen once. Sequences were obtained from glioma tissue, nonneoplastic brain tissue, or PBMCs (not recorded which). All receptors derive from a human donor with low-grade glioma or glioblastoma, undergoing nonglioma brain surgery, or in good health (not recorded which).

By sample fraction, this clonotype is large. The chain couples TRBV20-1 to TRBJ2-2; TRBD1 agrees at 7 bases. The CDR3 is 17 amino acids. Per germline, CDR1 DFQATT and CDR2 SNEGSKA (reference sequence). Unmatched junction bases numbered 12, after V lost 3 bases and J lost 2 bases. The CDR3 loop is CSARVPAGTDNTGELFF. DNA of the CDR3: TGCAGTGCTAGGGTCCCTGCCGGGACAGATAACACCGGGGAGCTGTTTTTT.

The chain employs TRBV20-1 and TRBJ1-1, with D unresolved. Trimming removed 4 bases from V and 1 base from J, with 7 bases in between. Germline lookup yields CDR1 DFQATT and CDR2 SNEGSKA (reference sequence). This CDR3 comprises 12 residues. As DNA, the CDR3 is TGCAGTGCTACACGCGGGAACACTGAAGCTTTCTTT. Translating gives CSATRGNTEAFF.